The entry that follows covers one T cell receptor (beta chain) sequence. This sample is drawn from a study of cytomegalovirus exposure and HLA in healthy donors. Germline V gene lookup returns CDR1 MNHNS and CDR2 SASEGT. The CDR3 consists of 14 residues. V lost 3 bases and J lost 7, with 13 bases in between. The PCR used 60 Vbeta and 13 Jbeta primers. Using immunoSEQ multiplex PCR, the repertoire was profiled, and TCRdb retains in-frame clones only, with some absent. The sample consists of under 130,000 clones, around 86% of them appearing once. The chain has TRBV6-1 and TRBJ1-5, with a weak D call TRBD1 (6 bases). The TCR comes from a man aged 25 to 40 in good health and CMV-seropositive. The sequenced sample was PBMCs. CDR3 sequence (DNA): TGTGCCAGCAGTGAGAACCGGGGGGGCCAGCCCCAGCATTTT. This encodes CASSENRGGQPQHF.